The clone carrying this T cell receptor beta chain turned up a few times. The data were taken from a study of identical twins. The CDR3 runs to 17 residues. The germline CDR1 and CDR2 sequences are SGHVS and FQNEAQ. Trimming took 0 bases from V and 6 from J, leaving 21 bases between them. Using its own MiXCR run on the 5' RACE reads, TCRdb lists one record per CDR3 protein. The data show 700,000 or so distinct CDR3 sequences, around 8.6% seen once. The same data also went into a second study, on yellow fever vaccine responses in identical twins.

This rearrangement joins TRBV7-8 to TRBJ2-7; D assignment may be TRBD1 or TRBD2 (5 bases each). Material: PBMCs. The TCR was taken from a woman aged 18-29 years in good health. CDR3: CASSLAEPGPGPLEQYF. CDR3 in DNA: TGTGCCAGCAGCTTAGCCGAACCGGGACCAGGACCCCTCGAGCAGTACTTC.